This TCR beta chain was documented in a study of blood T cell repertoires in COVID-19. Whole-study context: Acute and convalescent COVID-19 specimens originated in the United States, Italy and Spain. Sample material is recorded as cDNA or gDNA derived from T cells, B-cell-depleted T cells, or PBMCs.

Germline V lookup: CDR1 LNHNV, CDR2 YYDKDF (reference sequence). V was pared by 5 bases and J by 3 bases, with 4 bases of the junction left unmatched. The CDR3 runs to 13 residues. Assay used: immunoSEQ multiplex PCR; TCRdb lists only in-frame clones, some missing. This table holds 430,000 or so clones, 88% found once. Participants, about 18 to 100 years old, spanned approximately 25 US areas. This sequence joins TRBV15 and TRBJ2-7; TRBD1 agrees at 7 bases. The TCR sequence derives from a woman aged 40 to 50 who had recovered from COVID-19. The sample was PBMCs or T cells enriched from blood (not recorded which). For the CDR3, the DNA is TGTGCCACCAGCGCACAGGGGTTCTACGAGCAGTACTTC. This gives the protein CATSAQGFYEQYF.